This T cell receptor (beta chain) was recorded in a study of cytomegalovirus exposure and HLA in healthy donors. With 60 Vbeta and 13 Jbeta primers, the PCR was carried out. In the original analysis: Unique TCR beta chains totaled some 80 million in a later count, with approximately 11 million of them shared. The data were produced by immunoSEQ multiplex PCR, yet TCRdb's version contains in-frame clones alone and is incomplete. V, J and clone size were drawn from that table, and D and trimming were deduced from the DNA. Of about 130,000 clones in the sample, about two thirds were seen once. The germline V gene has CDR1 LGHNA and CDR2 YNFKEQ. This CDR3 is 15 amino acids long. Trimming left V 0 bases short and J 2 bases short, with 10 bases between. General study results and limits: According to an earlier analysis, most TCR beta V segments yielded productive rearrangements about 90% or about 30% of the time.

Concerning this clone itself: Its antigen is still unknown.

This clonotype originated in a woman in her sixties in good health and CMV-seropositive. This chain joins TRBV4-2 and TRBJ1-1; D gene ambiguous. Sequences were obtained from PBMCs. The CDR3 protein is CASSQETVLNTEAFF. CDR3 DNA sequence: TGTGCCAGCAGCCAAGAAACAGTTCTTAACACTGAAGCTTTCTTT.